A few counts support the clone carrying this T cell receptor (beta chain). The antigen is undetermined. These data originate in a study of cytomegalovirus exposure and HLA in healthy donors. Primers for the PCR totalled 60 Vbeta and 13 Jbeta. The method was immunoSEQ multiplex PCR; TCRdb's version includes in-frame clones alone and lacks a portion of them. Among 150,000 to 200,000 clones, approximately 80% were seen once, and the ten largest hold around 10%. Study-wide findings and caveats: For presence/absence analyses, sequencing depth was assumed to be roughly uniform across donors.

The length of the CDR3 is 13 residues. Germline V gene data show CDR1 as SGHAT and CDR2 as FQNNGV. The V end lost 2 bases, the J end lost 5 bases, and 10 bases lay between the germline ends. The sequenced material came from PBMCs. This clonotype was sampled from a man between 50 and 59 years old in good health and CMV-seropositive. The chain has TRBV11-2 and TRBJ2-7; D gene ambiguous. In nucleotides, the CDR3 is TGTGCCAGCAGCTTATTTATCGACAACGAGCAGTACTTC. Translated: CASSLFIDNEQYF.